This entry lists 28 T cell receptor beta chains sequenced from one sample in a study of shared clonotypes between healthy human individuals. The method was immunoSEQ multiplex PCR; TCRdb's version includes in-frame clones alone and lacks a portion of them. The profile covers about 980,000 clones, with 76% appearing a single time and over 1.3% taken by the ten largest. Sequencing used memory CD4+ T cells sorted from blood. Sample subset: CD45RA-negative fraction. The source of these receptors is a man aged 18 to 30 in good health.

CDR3 sequence reads: CASSLGLVTYEQYF. Written as DNA, the CDR3 is TGCGCCAGCAGCTTGGGGTTGGTAACCTACGAGCAGTACTTC. The chain links TRBV5-1 to TRBJ2-7; D call uncertain. The germline V gene has CDR1 SGHRS and CDR2 YFSETQ. The CDR3 consists of 14 residues. With 0 bases removed from V and 2 bases from J, the gap between germline ends came to 9 bases.

V gene TRBV5-4 combines with J gene TRBJ1-4, with TRBD1 matching 7 bases. The junction had 9 bases not matched to a gene; V was cut back by 3 bases and J by 7 bases. The CDR3 loop spans 15 amino acids. CDR1 and CDR2 from the germline V gene are SGHNT and YYREEE (reference sequence). The DNA for the CDR3 is TGTGCCAGCAGCTCTCAGGGGGGAAAAGGTGAAAAACTGTTTTTT. Translating it yields CASSSQGGKGEKLFF.

The chain employs TRBV9 and TRBJ2-6; no definite D call. The V and J ends lost 2 bases and 2 bases respectively, with 8 bases between them. From germline, CDR1 is SGDLS and CDR2 YYNGEE. This CDR3 comprises 15 residues. The CDR3 DNA reads TGTGCCAGCAGCGTTTTCGGAGCTGGGGCCAACGTCCTGACTTTC. Translated, it gives CASSVFGAGANVLTF.

The chain recombines TRBV7-9 with TRBJ1-3; 7 bases line up with TRBD1. V shed 1 base, J shed 0 bases, and the junction held 3 bases outside the gene matches. Per the germline V gene, CDR1 is SEHNR and CDR2 is FQNEAQ (reference sequence). The CDR3 has 16 residues. The CDR3 nucleotides are TGTGCCAGCAGCTTAGGGGGACAGTTCTCTGGAAACACCATATATTTT. Its translation: CASSLGGQFSGNTIYF.

DNA of the CDR3: TGCGCCAGCAGCTCAGGGGGCTACGCCTACGAGCAGTACTTC. Translating gives CASSSGGYAYEQYF. This chain uses TRBV5-1 with TRBJ2-7; 8 bases map to TRBD1. CDR3 length equals 14 residues. Germline lookup yields CDR1 SGHRS and CDR2 YFSETQ. V gave up 3 bases and J gave up 2 bases; unmatched junction bases: 4.

J is TRBJ2-7 and V is TRBV2; 9 nucleotides align to TRBD1. Germline V gene data show CDR1 as SNHLY and CDR2 as FYNNEI. There are 17 residues in the CDR3. With 8 bases clipped from V and 3 bases from J, the junction kept 17 bases outside the gene matches. The CDR3 sequence: CASYPRPGTGSYYEQYF. The DNA for the CDR3 is TGTGCCAGCTATCCAAGACCTGGGACAGGGAGTTACTACGAGCAGTACTTC.

This clone has more than one count but fewer than ten. The chain links TRBV5-1 to TRBJ2-1; 10 nucleotides match TRBD1. This CDR3 spans 15 amino acids. Germline CDR1 SGHRS, CDR2 YFSETQ. The junction had 6 bases not matched to a gene; V was cut back by 0 bases and J by 9 bases. CDR3 region: CASSLGDRGRSEQFF. CDR3 coding DNA: TGCGCCAGCAGCTTGGGTGACAGGGGGCGGAGTGAGCAGTTCTTC.

CDR3 coding DNA: TGTGCCACCCAGTATAGGGGGCCTGCCAAAAACATTCAGTACTTC. Its protein is CATQYRGPAKNIQYF. V gene TRBV6-1 combines with J gene TRBJ2-4; 7 positions match TRBD1. The trim removed 10 bases at V and 1 base at J, leaving 10 bases unmatched. CDR1 and CDR2 from the germline V gene are MNHNS and SASEGT. This CDR3 spans 15 amino acids.

The chain joins TRBV28 to TRBJ1-1, with 8 bases lining up with TRBD1. The ends lost 2 bases at V and 1 base at J; junction bases unmatched: 6. Germline V gene lookup returns CDR1 MDHEN and CDR2 SYDVKM. The CDR3 loop spans 16 amino acids. CDR3 bases: TGTGCCAGCAGTTTAGGCCCCGGGACAGGGAACACTGAAGCTTTCTTT. Encoded protein: CASSLGPGTGNTEAFF.

The V and J genes are TRBV5-1 and TRBJ1-4; D is perhaps TRBD1 (5 bases). Germline-derived CDR1 and CDR2 are SGHRS and YFSETQ. This CDR3 comprises 15 residues. Trimming cost V 0 bases and J 4 bases, with 10 bases left between them. The CDR3 is CASSLEGWDNEKLFF. For the CDR3, the DNA is TGCGCCAGCAGCTTGGAGGGGTGGGATAATGAAAAACTGTTTTTT.

The V call is TRBV28, the J call TRBJ2-7; D unclear. Germline V gene lookup returns CDR1 MDHEN and CDR2 SYDVKM. V was cut by 6 bases and J by 3 bases, with 12 bases left in between. This CDR3 contains 13 residues. The CDR3 loop is CASRMGRLYEQYF. The CDR3 region has the DNA TGTGCCAGCAGGATGGGTCGTCTCTACGAGCAGTACTTC.

This clone has more than one count but fewer than ten. The chain employs TRBV6-1 and TRBJ2-3, with 7 positions matching TRBD1. The germline V gene encodes CDR1 MNHNS and CDR2 SASEGT. Unmatched junction bases numbered 7, after V lost 3 bases and J lost 1 base. The CDR3 is 16 residues long. Written as DNA, the CDR3 is TGTGCCAGCAGTGAGAGGGGGCTTGGAGGCACAGATACGCAGTATTTT. Its translation is CASSERGLGGTDTQYF.

J is TRBJ2-2 and V is TRBV7-2; TRBD2 might be the D (6 bases). The CDR3 length is 16 residues. Trimming shortened V by 5 bases and J by 6 bases, and 19 bases separated the two germline ends. Per the germline V gene, CDR1 is SGHTA and CDR2 is FQGNSA. In DNA, the CDR3 is TGTGCCAGCAGCCTCGCCGGGAGAACCCAACCCGGGGAGCTGTTTTTT. This translates into CASSLAGRTQPGELFF. The full variable domain, its missing parts supplied by reference TRBV7-2 and TRBJ2-2, is GAGVSQSPSNKVTEKGKDVELRCDPISGHTALYWYRQSLGQGLEFLIYFQGNSAPDKSGLPSDRFSAERTGGSVSTLTIQRTQQEDSAVYLCASSLAGRTQPGELFFGEGSRLTVL.

This clone was picked up one time. The genes are TRBV28 and TRBJ2-7; 9 bases fit TRBD1. Germline CDR1 is MDHEN and CDR2 is SYDVKM. The CDR3 has 17 amino acids. V lost 3 bases and J lost 2; bases outside the gene matches: 11. CDR3 loop: CASSFRPPGQGAYEQYF. In DNA, the CDR3 is TGTGCCAGCAGTTTTAGGCCACCGGGACAGGGCGCCTACGAGCAGTACTTC.

The chain uses TRBV2 and TRBJ1-1; maybe TRBD1 (5 bases). Germline V gene data show CDR1 as SNHLY and CDR2 as FYNNEI. The length of the CDR3 is 13 residues. The V end was cut by 4 bases, the J end by 5 bases, with 11 bases between. The CDR3 here is CASSGQGLTEAFF. CDR3 DNA sequence: TGTGCCAGCAGTGGGCAGGGCTTAACTGAAGCTTTCTTT.

The chain employs TRBV19 and TRBJ2-1; 9 positions match TRBD2. Germline CDR1 is LNHDA and CDR2 is SQIVND (reference sequence). The CDR3 has 16 residues. V trimming: 0 bases; J trimming: 7 bases; junction bases outside the gene matches: 7. CDR3: CASSIEGSGRPNEQFF. The CDR3 DNA sequence: TGTGCCAGTAGTATAGAAGGAAGCGGGAGGCCTAATGAGCAGTTCTTC.

V usage is TRBV7-9 and J usage is TRBJ1-4; 7 nucleotides agree with TRBD1. Germline V gene lookup returns CDR1 SEHNR and CDR2 FQNEAQ (reference sequence). There are 15 residues in the CDR3. Trimming removed 5 bases from V and 3 bases from J; junction bases left unmatched: 6. CDR3: CASSVGTAPNEKLFF. CDR3 coding DNA: TGTGCCAGCAGCGTTGGGACAGCGCCTAATGAAAAACTGTTTTTT.

This chain links TRBV7-8 with TRBJ1-5; D perhaps matches TRBD1 (5 bases). The germline V gene has CDR1 SGHVS and CDR2 FQNEAQ. V lost 0 bases, J lost 3 bases, and 9 bases lay in between. The CDR3 length is 15 residues. The CDR3 loop reads CASSLAGLTNQPQHF. The CDR3 region has the DNA TGTGCCAGCAGCTTAGCGGGACTGACCAATCAGCCCCAGCATTTT.

This chain connects TRBV5-4 to TRBJ2-3; 8 nucleotides align to TRBD2. The germline V gene has CDR1 SGHNT and CDR2 YYREEE (reference sequence). V was clipped by 4 bases and J by 5 bases; unmatched bases: 15. The CDR3 has 17 amino acids. CDR3 nucleotide sequence: TGTGCCAGCAGCCCGCCGGGGGCCAGCGGGAGAGGAGATACGCAGTATTTT. Residues: CASSPPGASGRGDTQYF.

This clone occurred a few times. This chain connects TRBV7-8 to TRBJ2-3, with a weak D call TRBD2 (7 bases). The germline gives CDR1 SGHVS, CDR2 FQNEAQ. The CDR3 is made up of 14 amino acids. The ends were cut back, 3 bases at V and 2 bases at J, with 9 bases in the middle. This CDR3 is CASSFGGHTDTQYF. The CDR3, as DNA: TGTGCCAGCAGCTTCGGGGGGCACACAGATACGCAGTATTTT.

V usage is TRBV7-3 and J usage is TRBJ1-5; no clear D. V was trimmed by 2 bases and J by 5 bases, leaving 7 bases between them. Germline values: CDR1 SGHTA, CDR2 FQGTGA. The length of the CDR3 is 13 residues. CDR3 loop: CASSLVKDQPQHF. CDR3 DNA sequence: TGTGCCAGCAGCTTAGTTAAGGATCAGCCCCAGCATTTT. The full variable domain, completed using reference TRBV7-3 and TRBJ1-5, is GAGVSQTPSNKVTEKGKYVELRCDPISGHTALYWYRQSLGQGPEFLIYFQGTGAADDSGLPNDRFFAVRPEGSVSTLKIQRTERGDSAVYLCASSLVKDQPQHFGDGTRLSIL.

This chain uses TRBV9 with TRBJ2-3, with D possibly TRBD1 on 5 matching bases. The CDR3 has 12 residues. V was clipped by 4 bases and J by 5 bases, with 8 bases between them. CDR1 SGDLS and CDR2 YYNGEE come from the germline V gene. CDR3 sequence reads: CASSIQGDTQYF. In nucleotides, the CDR3 is TGTGCCAGCAGCATTCAGGGAGATACGCAGTATTTT.

In its sample, this clone was seen a few times. Other DNA variants within this sample encode the same CDR3. The gene calls are TRBV13 and TRBJ2-5; weak D call: TRBD1 (6 bases). This CDR3 is 14 amino acids long. From germline, CDR1 is PRHDT and CDR2 FYEKMQ (reference sequence). The V and J ends lost 3 bases and 2 bases respectively, with 10 bases between them. CDR3 protein: CASSLGHTQETQYF. CDR3 DNA: TGTGCCAGCAGCTTGGGACATACACAAGAGACCCAGTACTTC.

The rearrangement uses TRBV5-4 and TRBJ2-5; D not resolved. The germline gives CDR1 SGHNT, CDR2 YYREEE (reference sequence). CDR3 length equals 12 residues. V shed 0 bases and J shed 9 bases, with 9 bases lying between them. The CDR3: CASSLDSRAQYF. The CDR3 DNA is TGTGCCAGCAGCTTGGACAGTAGAGCCCAGTACTTC.

As for this clone: Within the sample, other DNA sequences also encode this same CDR3. The chain is built from TRBV5-1 and TRBJ2-6; D ambiguous. Between the trimmed V and J ends, which lost 2 bases and 1 base, there was a span of 4 bases. CDR1 and CDR2 from the germline V gene are SGHRS and YFSETQ. The CDR3 extends over 14 amino acids. DNA for the CDR3: TGCGCCAGCAGCTTAGAATCTGGGGCCAACGTCCTGACTTTC. This encodes CASSLESGANVLTF.

This chain links TRBV5-1 with TRBJ2-1; possible D gene TRBD1, 6 bases. The CDR3 length is 14 residues. Trimming took off 3 bases at V and 6 bases at J, with 13 bases between the two ends. Germline lookup yields CDR1 SGHRS and CDR2 YFSETQ. The CDR3 loop reads CASSSQGSFNEQFF. The DNA for the CDR3 is TGCGCCAGCAGCTCCCAGGGGTCGTTCAATGAGCAGTTCTTC.

This clone was seen a single time. The chain links TRBV11-3 to TRBJ2-1, with TRBD2 identical over 12 bases. Losses at the gene ends were 5 bases for V and 7 bases for J; bases not matched to a gene: 3. From germline, CDR1 is SGHNT and CDR2 YENEEA. CDR3 length equals 14 residues. The CDR3 is CASSVGLAGNEQFF. CDR3 bases: TGTGCCAGCAGCGTCGGACTAGCGGGAAATGAGCAGTTCTTC.

In its sample, this clone was seen a few times. Other nucleotide sequences in the sample specify the same CDR3. The chain recombines TRBV7-2 with TRBJ1-5; D might be TRBD1 (6 bases). The V gene's germline CDR1 is SGHTA and CDR2 FQGNSA. Trimming shortened V by 3 bases and J by 3 bases, and 9 bases separated the two germline ends. This CDR3 has 14 residues. As DNA, the CDR3 is TGTGCCAGCAGCTTGGACAGCTCCAATCAGCCCCAGCATTTT. Translating it yields CASSLDSSNQPQHF.